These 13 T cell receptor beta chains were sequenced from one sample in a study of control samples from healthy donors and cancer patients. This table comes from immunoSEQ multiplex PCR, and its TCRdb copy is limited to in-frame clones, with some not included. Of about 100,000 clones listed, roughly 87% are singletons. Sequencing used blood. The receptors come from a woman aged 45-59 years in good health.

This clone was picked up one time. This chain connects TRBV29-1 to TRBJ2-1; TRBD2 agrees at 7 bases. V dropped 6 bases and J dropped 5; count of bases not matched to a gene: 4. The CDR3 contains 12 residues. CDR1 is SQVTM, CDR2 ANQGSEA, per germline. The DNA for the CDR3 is TGCAGCGTGAGCGGGATACACAATGAGCAGTTCTTC. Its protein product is CSVSGIHNEQFF.

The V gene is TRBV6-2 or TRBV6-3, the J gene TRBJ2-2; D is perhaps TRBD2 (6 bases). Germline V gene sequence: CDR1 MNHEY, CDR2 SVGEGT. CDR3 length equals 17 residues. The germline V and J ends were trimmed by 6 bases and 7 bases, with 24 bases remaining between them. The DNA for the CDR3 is TGTGCCAGCAGCCACCACGGGAGCGGAGTAAGCCACGGGGAGCTGTTTTTT. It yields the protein CASSHHGSGVSHGELFF.

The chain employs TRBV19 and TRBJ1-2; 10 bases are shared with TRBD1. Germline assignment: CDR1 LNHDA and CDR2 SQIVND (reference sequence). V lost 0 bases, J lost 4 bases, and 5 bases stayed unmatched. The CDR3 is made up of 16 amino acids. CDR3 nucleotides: TGTGCCAGTAGTATAGACCGGGACAGGGGTATCTATGGCTACACCTTC. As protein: CASSIDRDRGIYGYTF.

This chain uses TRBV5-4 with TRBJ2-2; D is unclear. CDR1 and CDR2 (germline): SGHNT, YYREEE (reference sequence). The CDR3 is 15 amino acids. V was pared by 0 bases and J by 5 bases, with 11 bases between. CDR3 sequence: CASSLVAVGTGELFF. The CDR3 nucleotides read TGTGCCAGCAGCTTGGTGGCCGTGGGGACCGGGGAGCTGTTTTTT.

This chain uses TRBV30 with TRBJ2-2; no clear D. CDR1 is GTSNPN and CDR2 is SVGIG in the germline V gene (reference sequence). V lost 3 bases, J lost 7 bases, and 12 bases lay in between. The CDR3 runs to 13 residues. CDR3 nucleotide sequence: TGTGCCTGGAGGGCGGAGATTCTCGGGGAGCTGTTTTTT. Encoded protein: CAWRAEILGELFF.

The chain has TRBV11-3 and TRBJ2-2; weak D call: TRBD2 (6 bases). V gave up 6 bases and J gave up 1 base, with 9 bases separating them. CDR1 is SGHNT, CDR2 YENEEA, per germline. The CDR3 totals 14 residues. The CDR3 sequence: CASREGGNTGELFF. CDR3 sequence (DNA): TGTGCCAGCAGGGAGGGAGGGAACACCGGGGAGCTGTTTTTT.

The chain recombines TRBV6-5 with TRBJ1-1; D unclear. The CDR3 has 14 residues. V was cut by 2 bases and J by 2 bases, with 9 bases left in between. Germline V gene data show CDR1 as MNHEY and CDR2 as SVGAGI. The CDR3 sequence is CASSYVGTNTEAFF. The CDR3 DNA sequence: TGTGCCAGCAGTTACGTGGGCACCAACACTGAAGCTTTCTTT.

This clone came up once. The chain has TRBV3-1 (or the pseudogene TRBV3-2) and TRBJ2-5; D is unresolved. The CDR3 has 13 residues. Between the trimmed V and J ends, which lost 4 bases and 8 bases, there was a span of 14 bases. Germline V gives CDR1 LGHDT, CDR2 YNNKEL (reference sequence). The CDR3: CASSPPGTDTQYF. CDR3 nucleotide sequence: TGTGCCAGCAGCCCACCCGGTACAGATACCCAGTACTTC.

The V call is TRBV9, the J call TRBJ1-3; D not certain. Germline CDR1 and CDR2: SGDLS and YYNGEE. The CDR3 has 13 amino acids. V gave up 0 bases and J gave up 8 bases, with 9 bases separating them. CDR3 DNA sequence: TGTGCCAGCAGCGTAGATCTGGGTTACACCATATATTTT. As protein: CASSVDLGYTIYF.

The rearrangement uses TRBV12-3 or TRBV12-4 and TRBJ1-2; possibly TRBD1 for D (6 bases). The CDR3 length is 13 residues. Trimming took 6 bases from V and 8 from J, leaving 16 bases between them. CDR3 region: CASSPGTPWGYTF. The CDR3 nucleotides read TGTGCCAGCAGCCCCGGGACACCGTGGGGCTACACCTTC.

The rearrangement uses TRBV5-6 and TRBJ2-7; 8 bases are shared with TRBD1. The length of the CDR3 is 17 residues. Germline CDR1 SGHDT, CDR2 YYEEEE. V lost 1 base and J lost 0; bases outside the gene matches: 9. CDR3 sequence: CASSLFTGQGVSYEQYV. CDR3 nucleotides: TGTGCCAGCAGCTTGTTTACAGGACAGGGAGTCTCCTACGAGCAGTACGTC.

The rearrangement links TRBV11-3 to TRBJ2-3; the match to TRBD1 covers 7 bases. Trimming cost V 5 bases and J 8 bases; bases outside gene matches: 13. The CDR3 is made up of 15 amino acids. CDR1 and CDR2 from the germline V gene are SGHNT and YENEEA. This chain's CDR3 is CASSGGQDYSSTQYF. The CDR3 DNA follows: TGTGCCAGCAGCGGCGGACAGGATTACTCTAGTACGCAGTATTTT.

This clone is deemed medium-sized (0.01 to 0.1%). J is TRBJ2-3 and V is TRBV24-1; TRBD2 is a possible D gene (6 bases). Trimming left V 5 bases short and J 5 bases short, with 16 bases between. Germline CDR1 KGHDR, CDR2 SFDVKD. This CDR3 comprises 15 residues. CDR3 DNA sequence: TGTGCCACCAGTGTCCAAGGAGGGTCAGGAGATACGCAGTATTTT. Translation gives CATSVQGGSGDTQYF.